This TCR beta chain was sequenced during a study of blood T cell repertoires in COVID-19. CDR1 and CDR2 (germline): MDHEN, SYDVKM. The CDR3 covers 15 residues. The V and J ends lost 5 bases and 1 base respectively, with 11 bases between them. Assay: immunoSEQ multiplex PCR; the TCRdb copy retains only in-frame clones and omits some. The table includes 250,000 to 350,000 clones, roughly 83% detected once. This chain connects TRBV28 to TRBJ2-2; D may be TRBD1 (5 bases). The specimen sequenced was peripheral blood. This receptor was taken from a human donor with COVID-19, enrolled during active disease. The donor label of this sample is uncertain. The CDR3 DNA sequence: TGTGCCAGCAGTATCACGACAGAGAACACCGGGGAGCTGTTTTTT. This gives the protein CASSITTENTGELFF.